The 27 T cell receptor beta chains presented below share a single source sample, sequenced in a study of OX40 agonist ivuxolimab in advanced cancers. Libraries were prepared through the immunoSEQ multiplex PCR assay. TCRdb's version of the immuneACCESS table is confined to in-frame rearrangements and falls short of the full clone set. An unresolved V gene accounts for under half of the shortfall where checked; the remainder is of unknown origin. The sample table lists tens of thousands of clones, less than 90% of them with a count of one. Approximately 4.4% of the sample is in the top ten clones. This material consisted of CD4+ or CD8+ T cells sorted from blood, taken in a trial of the OX40 agonist ivuxolimab. These receptors all come from an adult with an advanced solid tumor such as melanoma, head and neck, liver or kidney cancer.

This sequence joins TRBV18 and TRBJ1-3; D uncertain. The V and J ends lost 1 base and 1 base respectively, with 8 bases between them. The length of the CDR3 is 15 residues. CDR1 is KGHSH, CDR2 LQKENI, per germline. CDR3 residues: CASSPREGSGNTIYF. The CDR3 nucleotides read TGTGCCAGCTCACCACGGGAAGGTTCTGGAAACACCATATATTTT.

The CDR3 DNA follows: TGCAGCGTTGAAACTCCGGGCTCTGGAAACACCATATATTTT. This sequence encodes CSVETPGSGNTIYF. The V and J genes are TRBV29-1 and TRBJ1-3, with no clear D. This CDR3 has 14 amino acids. Germline V gene sequence: CDR1 SQVTM, CDR2 ANQGSEA. V shed 2 bases and J shed 0 bases, with 8 bases lying between them.

The rearrangement uses TRBV5-5 and TRBJ2-1, with TRBD1 identical over 9 bases. The germline V gene encodes CDR1 SGHKS and CDR2 YYEKEE (reference sequence). The ends lost 2 bases at V and 1 base at J; junction bases unmatched: 4. CDR3 length equals 16 residues. CDR3 DNA sequence: TGTGCCAGCAGCTTAGGGACAGGGAATTCCTACAATGAGCAGTTCTTC. This translates into CASSLGTGNSYNEQFF.

The CDR3 spells CSVGEGASYEQYF. CDR3 DNA sequence: TGCAGCGTTGGGGAGGGCGCATCCTACGAGCAGTACTTC. The V gene is TRBV29-1, the J gene TRBJ2-7; 7 bases agree with TRBD2. The CDR3 consists of 13 residues. J was trimmed by 1 base and V by 4 bases; bases with no gene match: 4. CDR1 SQVTM and CDR2 ANQGSEA come from the germline V gene.

The V call is TRBV7-9, the J call TRBJ2-5, with a possible D match to TRBD2 (7 bases). With the DNA end fitting TRBJ2-7 better, the J assignment may be wrong. Germline CDR1 and CDR2: SEHNR and FQNEAQ (reference sequence). The CDR3 has 14 amino acids. The CDR3 coding sequence is TGTGCCAGCAGCCCCCGGGGGGACACCTACGAGCAGTACTTC. Amino acids: CASSPRGDTYEQYF.

This sequence joins TRBV5-1 and TRBJ1-2, with 7 bases matching TRBD1. CDR3 length: 14 residues. The V segment lost 5 bases and the J segment 9 bases; nucleotides outside the gene matches: 13. From germline, CDR1 is SGHRS and CDR2 YFSETQ. This CDR3 is CASRGGTDQLSYTF. The DNA of the CDR3 is TGCGCCAGCAGGGGAGGGACAGATCAGTTGAGCTACACCTTC.

The chain joins TRBV25-1 to TRBJ1-1; perhaps TRBD1 as D (5 bases). This CDR3 contains 14 residues. Germline CDR1 reads MGHDK; CDR2 reads SYGVNS. Trimming pared 1 base from V and 5 bases from J, leaving 11 bases between. The CDR3 sequence: CASSELAGRTEAFF. The DNA of the CDR3 is TGTGCCAGCAGTGAATTGGCAGGGAGGACTGAAGCTTTCTTT.

The gene calls are TRBV7-2 and TRBJ2-3; D is ambiguous. The CDR3 runs 13 residues. The V and J ends lost 1 base and 6 bases respectively, with 8 bases between them. Germline lookup yields CDR1 SGHTA and CDR2 FQGNSA. Here the CDR3 reads CASSLGFVDTQYF. For the CDR3, the DNA is TGTGCCAGCAGCTTAGGGTTTGTGGATACGCAGTATTTT.

This chain uses TRBV4-1 with TRBJ2-5; no clear D gene. Gene TRBJ2-7 matches the end of the DNA better, so the J call may be wrong. Germline CDR1 MGHRA, CDR2 YSYEKL. The CDR3 runs 14 residues. CDR3 sequence reads: CASSRPQSSYEQYF. In nucleotides, the CDR3 is TGCGCCAGCAGCCGACCACAGAGCTCCTACGAGCAGTACTTC.

This chain uses TRBV18 with TRBJ2-1; D perhaps matches TRBD2 (5 bases). There are 13 residues in the CDR3. V was pared by 3 bases and J by 10 bases, with 13 bases between. CDR1 is KGHSH and CDR2 is LQKENI in the germline V gene. In DNA, the CDR3 is TGTGCCAGCTCACCCCTTGAGGGTGTGGAGCAGTTCTTC. This gives the protein CASSPLEGVEQFF.

The genes are TRBV29-1 and TRBJ1-4; 7 nucleotides agree with TRBD1. This CDR3 is 15 amino acids long. The ends lost 7 bases at V and 0 bases at J; junction bases unmatched: 8. Looked up from germline, CDR1 is SQVTM and CDR2 is ANQGSEA. The CDR3 spells CSARTGGATNEKLFF. CDR3 nucleotide sequence: TGCAGCGCCCGGACAGGCGGAGCAACTAATGAAAAACTGTTTTTT.

The CDR3 region is CAWSVPGVVGQPQHF. DNA for the CDR3: TGTGCCTGGAGTGTACCCGGGGTTGTTGGTCAGCCCCAGCATTTT. V gene TRBV30 combines with J gene TRBJ1-5; D is unresolved. In germline, CDR1 is GTSNPN, CDR2 SVGIG (reference sequence). With 0 bases removed from V and 6 bases from J, the gap between germline ends came to 15 bases. The CDR3 runs 15 residues.

The gene calls are TRBV9 and TRBJ1-2; D is possibly TRBD1 (5 bases). The CDR3 covers 11 residues. In germline, CDR1 is SGDLS, CDR2 YYNGEE. Trimming stripped 10 bases from V and 5 bases from J, with 12 bases between. The CDR3 DNA reads as TGTGCCTCCTGGGGGAGGTATGGCTACACCTTC. Its protein is CASWGRYGYTF.

This chain uses TRBV15 with TRBJ1-1; D call uncertain. Germline-derived CDR1 and CDR2 are LNHNV and YYDKDF (reference sequence). V was cut by 0 bases and J by 1 base, with 6 bases left in between. The CDR3 has 14 residues. CDR3 sequence: CATSRDRQNTEAFF. The CDR3 bases are TGTGCCACCAGCAGAGACAGACAGAACACTGAAGCTTTCTTT.

The chain carries TRBV6-1 and TRBJ2-7, with 8 bases aligning to TRBD1. Unmatched junction bases numbered 3, after V lost 5 bases and J lost 3 bases. The CDR3 extends over 13 amino acids. Germline CDR1 reads MNHNS; CDR2 reads SASEGT. This CDR3 reads CASSIGQGYEQYF. For the CDR3, the DNA is TGTGCCAGCAGTATAGGACAGGGCTACGAGCAGTACTTC.

J is TRBJ1-4 and V is TRBV7-9, with TRBD1 matching over 9 bases. With 5 bases clipped from V and 5 bases from J, the junction kept 6 bases outside the gene matches. The germline V gene encodes CDR1 SEHNR and CDR2 FQNEAQ (reference sequence). This CDR3 spans 15 amino acids. CDR3 sequence: CASSARTGANEKLFF. In DNA form, the CDR3 reads TGTGCCAGCAGCGCAAGGACAGGGGCAAATGAAAAACTGTTTTTT.

This rearrangement joins TRBV7-9 to TRBJ1-1; D may be TRBD1 (5 bases). Between the trimmed V and J ends, which lost 5 bases and 6 bases, there was a span of 7 bases. The CDR3 loop spans 11 amino acids. The germline CDR1 and CDR2 sequences are SEHNR and FQNEAQ (reference sequence). Here the CDR3 reads CASSQGPEAFF. CDR3 nucleotide sequence: TGTGCCAGCAGCCAGGGTCCTGAAGCTTTCTTT.

The CDR3 nucleotides read TGTGCCTGGAGTATGAGGGGTTCGGGGAATCAGCCCCAGCATTTT. Encoded protein: CAWSMRGSGNQPQHF. V and J are TRBV30 and TRBJ1-5, with a weak D call TRBD1 (5 bases). Germline V gene lookup returns CDR1 GTSNPN and CDR2 SVGIG (reference sequence). V lost 2 bases, J lost 4 bases, and 15 bases lay in between. The CDR3 has 15 amino acids.

V is TRBV2 and J is TRBJ1-5; TRBD1 matches 10 bases. The CDR3 runs to 15 residues. V dropped 6 bases and J dropped 7; count of bases not matched to a gene: 9. CDR1 is SNHLY, CDR2 FYNNEI, per germline. The CDR3 sequence: CASSETGGSMQPQHF. CDR3 nucleotide sequence: TGTGCCAGCAGCGAGACAGGGGGCTCGATGCAGCCCCAGCATTTT.

The chain recombines TRBV19 with TRBJ2-3; D tentatively fits TRBD1 or TRBD2 (7 bases each). Per germline, CDR1 LNHDA and CDR2 SQIVND (reference sequence). Deletions cut 1 base from V and 6 bases from J, with 14 bases between. This CDR3 comprises 15 residues. DNA of the CDR3: TGTGCCAGTAGTATAGCAGGGGGGGCCCCCGATACGCAGTATTTT. Its protein product is CASSIAGGAPDTQYF. The full variable domain, rest sourced from reference TRBV19 and TRBJ2-3, is DGGITQSPKYLFRKEGQNVTLSCEQNLNHDAMYWYRQDPGQGLRLIYYSQIVNDFQKGDIAEGYSVSREKKESFPLTVTSAQKNPTAFYLCASSIAGGAPDTQYFGPGTRLTVL.

The rearrangement uses TRBV28 and TRBJ2-7; 12 positions match TRBD1. CDR1 is MDHEN and CDR2 is SYDVKM in the germline V gene. V shed 7 bases, J shed 4 bases, and the junction held 8 bases outside the gene matches. The CDR3 length is 15 residues. The CDR3 DNA sequence: TGTGCCAGCAATGCGGGGACAGGGGGCGAGTACGAGCAGTACTTC. Amino acid sequence: CASNAGTGGEYEQYF.

The gene calls are TRBV4-1 and TRBJ1-2; 8 positions match TRBD1. The CDR3 totals 15 residues. V was clipped by 2 bases and J by 7 bases; unmatched bases: 9. Germline V gene lookup returns CDR1 MGHRA and CDR2 YSYEKL. DNA of the CDR3: TGCGCCAGCAGCCAACCTTCGCAGGGGGCAGTTGGCTACACCTTC. This sequence encodes CASSQPSQGAVGYTF.

V is TRBV2 and J is TRBJ1-1; 12 nucleotides line up with TRBD1. The CDR3 is 16 residues long. With V trimmed by 6 bases and J by 2 bases, 7 bases remained unmatched. In germline, CDR1 is SNHLY, CDR2 FYNNEI. DNA for the CDR3: TGTGCCAGCAGAACGGGACAGGGGGCTGATAACACTGAAGCTTTCTTT. Protein sequence: CASRTGQGADNTEAFF.

This chain joins TRBV5-1 and TRBJ2-7, with a tentative D call TRBD1 (6 bases). Germline assignment: CDR1 SGHRS and CDR2 YFSETQ. Trimming pared 1 base from V and 5 bases from J, leaving 13 bases between. The CDR3 consists of 14 residues. CDR3 region: CASSLRGTQDEQYF. CDR3 nucleotides: TGCGCCAGCAGCTTGAGGGGGACGCAGGACGAGCAGTACTTC.

The V gene is TRBV2, the J gene TRBJ2-7, with 9 bases identical to TRBD1. Germline V lookup: CDR1 SNHLY, CDR2 FYNNEI. V lost 6 bases and J lost 4; bases outside the gene matches: 10. The CDR3 spans 15 residues. DNA for the CDR3: TGTGCCAGCAGGAATTTGGGACAGGGTCGGTACGAGCAGTACTTC. It codes for CASRNLGQGRYEQYF.

The gene calls are TRBV28 and TRBJ2-7; D is ambiguous. This CDR3 has 11 residues. V was pared by 7 bases and J by 5 bases, with 9 bases between. In germline, CDR1 is MDHEN, CDR2 SYDVKM. CDR3 DNA: TGTGCCAGCACCTCGGGCGACGAGCAGTACTTC. It specifies CASTSGDEQYF.

This clone occurred once. This chain links TRBV18 with TRBJ2-5; 11 bases fit TRBD2. The CDR3 covers 15 residues. Germline CDR1 KGHSH, CDR2 LQKENI. The junction had 4 bases not matched to a gene; V was cut back by 3 bases and J by 4 bases. CDR3 protein: CASSPASGRTETQYF. The CDR3 nucleotides read TGTGCCAGCTCACCTGCTAGCGGGAGGACAGAGACCCAGTACTTC.